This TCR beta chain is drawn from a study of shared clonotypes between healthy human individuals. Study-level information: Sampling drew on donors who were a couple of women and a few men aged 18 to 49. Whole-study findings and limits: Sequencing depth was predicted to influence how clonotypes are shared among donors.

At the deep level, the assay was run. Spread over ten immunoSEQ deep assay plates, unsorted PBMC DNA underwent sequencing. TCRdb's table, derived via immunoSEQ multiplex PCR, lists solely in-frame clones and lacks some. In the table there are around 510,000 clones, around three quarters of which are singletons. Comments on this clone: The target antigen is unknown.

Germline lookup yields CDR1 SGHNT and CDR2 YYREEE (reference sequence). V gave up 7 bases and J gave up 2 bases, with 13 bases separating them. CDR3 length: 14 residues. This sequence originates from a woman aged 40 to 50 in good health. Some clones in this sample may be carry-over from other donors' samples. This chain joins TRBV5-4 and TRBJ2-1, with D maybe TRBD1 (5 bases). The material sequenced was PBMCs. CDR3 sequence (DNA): TGTGCCAGCCTCCGAGACAGAACCTACAATGAGCAGTTCTTC. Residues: CASLRDRTYNEQFF. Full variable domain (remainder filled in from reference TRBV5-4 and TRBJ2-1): ETGVTQSPTHLIKTRGQQVTLRCSSQSGHNTVSWYQQALGQGPQFIFQYYREEENGRGNFPPRFSGLQFPNYSSELNVNALELDDSALYLCASLRDRTYNEQFFGPGTRLTVL.